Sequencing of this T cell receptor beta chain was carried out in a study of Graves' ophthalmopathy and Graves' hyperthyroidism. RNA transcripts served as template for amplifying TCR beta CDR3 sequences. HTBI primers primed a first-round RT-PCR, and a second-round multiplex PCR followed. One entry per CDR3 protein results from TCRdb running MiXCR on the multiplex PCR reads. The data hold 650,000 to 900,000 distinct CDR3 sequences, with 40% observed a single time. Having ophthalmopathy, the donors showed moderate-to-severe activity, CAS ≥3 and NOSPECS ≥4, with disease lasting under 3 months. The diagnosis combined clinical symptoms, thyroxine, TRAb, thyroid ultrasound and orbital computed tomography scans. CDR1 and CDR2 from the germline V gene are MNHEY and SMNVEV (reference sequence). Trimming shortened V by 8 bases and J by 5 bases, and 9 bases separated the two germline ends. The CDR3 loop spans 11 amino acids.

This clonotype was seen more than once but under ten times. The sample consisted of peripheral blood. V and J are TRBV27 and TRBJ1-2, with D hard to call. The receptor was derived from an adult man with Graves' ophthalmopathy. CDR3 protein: CASGGYYGYTF. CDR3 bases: TGTGCCAGCGGAGGGTATTATGGCTACACCTTC.